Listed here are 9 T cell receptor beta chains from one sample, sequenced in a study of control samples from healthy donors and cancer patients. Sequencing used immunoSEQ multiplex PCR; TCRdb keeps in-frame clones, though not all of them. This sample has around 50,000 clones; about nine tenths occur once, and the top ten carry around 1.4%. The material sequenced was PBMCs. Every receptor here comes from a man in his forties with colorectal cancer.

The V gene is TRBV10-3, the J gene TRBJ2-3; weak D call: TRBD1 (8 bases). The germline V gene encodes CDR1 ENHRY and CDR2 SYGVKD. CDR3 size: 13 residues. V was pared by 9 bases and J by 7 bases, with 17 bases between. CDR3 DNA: TGTGCCATTGCTGGACAGGGAGGGTATACGCAGTATTTT. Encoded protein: CAIAGQGGYTQYF.

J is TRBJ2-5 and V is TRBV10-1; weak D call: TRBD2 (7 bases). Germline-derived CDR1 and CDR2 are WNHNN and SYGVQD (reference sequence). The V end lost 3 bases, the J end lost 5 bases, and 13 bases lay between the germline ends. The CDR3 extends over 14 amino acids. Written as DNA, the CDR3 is TGCGCCAGCAGTGATGGGGGGGCGATCGAGACCCAGTACTTC. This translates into CASSDGGAIETQYF.

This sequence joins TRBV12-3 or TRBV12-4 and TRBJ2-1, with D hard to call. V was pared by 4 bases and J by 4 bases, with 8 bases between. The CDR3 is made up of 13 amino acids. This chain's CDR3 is CASSSYEYNEQFF. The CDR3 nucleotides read TGTGCCAGCAGTTCCTACGAGTACAATGAGCAGTTCTTC.

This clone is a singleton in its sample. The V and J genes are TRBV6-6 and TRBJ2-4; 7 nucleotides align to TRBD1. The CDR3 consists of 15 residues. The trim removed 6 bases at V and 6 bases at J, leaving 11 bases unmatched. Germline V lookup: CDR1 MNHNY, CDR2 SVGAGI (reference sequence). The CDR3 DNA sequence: TGTGCCAGCAGCCCAAAGACAGGGCGGAGAAACATTCAGTACTTC. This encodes CASSPKTGRRNIQYF.

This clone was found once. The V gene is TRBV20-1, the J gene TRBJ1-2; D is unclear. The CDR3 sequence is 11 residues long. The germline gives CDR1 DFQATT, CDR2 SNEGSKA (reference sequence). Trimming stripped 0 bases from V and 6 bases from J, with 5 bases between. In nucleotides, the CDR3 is TGCAGTGCTAGAGATAGCGATGGCTACACCTTC. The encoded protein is CSARDSDGYTF.

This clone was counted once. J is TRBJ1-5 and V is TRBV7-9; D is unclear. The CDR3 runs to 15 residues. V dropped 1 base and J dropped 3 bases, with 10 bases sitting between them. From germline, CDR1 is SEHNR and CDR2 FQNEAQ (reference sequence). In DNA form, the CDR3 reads TGTGCCAGCAGCTTAGGTTCGGGCCACAATCAGCCCCAGCATTTT. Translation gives CASSLGSGHNQPQHF.

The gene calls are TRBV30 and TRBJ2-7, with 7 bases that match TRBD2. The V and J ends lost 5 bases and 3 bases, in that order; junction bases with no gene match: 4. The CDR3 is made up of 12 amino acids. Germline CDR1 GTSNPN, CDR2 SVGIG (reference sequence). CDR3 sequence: CAWGGGSYEQYF. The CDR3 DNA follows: TGTGCCTGGGGCGGCGGGAGCTACGAGCAGTACTTC. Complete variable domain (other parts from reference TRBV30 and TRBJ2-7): SQTIHQWPATLVQPVGSPLSLECTVEGTSNPNLYWYRQAAGRGLQLLFYSVGIGQISSEVPQNLSASRPQDRQFILSSKKLLLSDSGFYLCAWGGGSYEQYFGPGTRLTVT.

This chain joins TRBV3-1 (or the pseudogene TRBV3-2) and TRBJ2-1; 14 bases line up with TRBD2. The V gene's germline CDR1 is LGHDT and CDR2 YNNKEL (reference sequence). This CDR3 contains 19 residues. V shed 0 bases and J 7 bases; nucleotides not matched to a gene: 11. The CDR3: CASSQDSWGTSGSFNEQFF. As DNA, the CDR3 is TGTGCCAGCAGCCAAGACTCGTGGGGGACTAGCGGGAGCTTTAATGAGCAGTTCTTC.

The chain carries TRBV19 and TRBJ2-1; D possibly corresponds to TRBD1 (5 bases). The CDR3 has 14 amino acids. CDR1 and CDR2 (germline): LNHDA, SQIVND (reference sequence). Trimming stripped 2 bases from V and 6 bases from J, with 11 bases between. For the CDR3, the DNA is TGTGCCAGTAGTATAATCCAGGGAAGCAATGAGCAGTTCTTC. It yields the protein CASSIIQGSNEQFF.